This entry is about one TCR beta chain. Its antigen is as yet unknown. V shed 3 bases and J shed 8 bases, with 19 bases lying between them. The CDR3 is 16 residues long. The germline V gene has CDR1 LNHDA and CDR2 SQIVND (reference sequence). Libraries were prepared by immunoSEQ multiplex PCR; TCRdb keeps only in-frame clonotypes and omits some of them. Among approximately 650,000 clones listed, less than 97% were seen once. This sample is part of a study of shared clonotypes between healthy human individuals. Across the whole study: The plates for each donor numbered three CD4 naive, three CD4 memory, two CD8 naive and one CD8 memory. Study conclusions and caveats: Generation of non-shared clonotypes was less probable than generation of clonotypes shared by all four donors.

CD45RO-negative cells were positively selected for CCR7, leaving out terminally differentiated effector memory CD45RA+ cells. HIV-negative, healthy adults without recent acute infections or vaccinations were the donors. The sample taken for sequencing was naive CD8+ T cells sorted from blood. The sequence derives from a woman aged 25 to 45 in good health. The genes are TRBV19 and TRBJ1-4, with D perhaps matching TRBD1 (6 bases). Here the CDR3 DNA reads TGTGCCAGTAGTATGGGACACTCAGGGGCGTCCGAAAAACTGTTTTTT. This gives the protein CASSMGHSGASEKLFF. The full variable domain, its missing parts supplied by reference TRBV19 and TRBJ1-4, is DGGITQSPKYLFRKEGQNVTLSCEQNLNHDAMYWYRQDPGQGLRLIYYSQIVNDFQKGDIAEGYSVSREKKESFPLTVTSAQKNPTAFYLCASSMGHSGASEKLFFGSGTQLSVL.